This T cell receptor beta chain was obtained from a study of blood T cells in healthy people across ages (dated by TCRdb to about 2015). The study in broad terms: Template switching captured roughly one uniquely barcoded TCR beta cDNA molecule per two T cells in model experiments. Donors of different ages were randomly distributed across sequencing lanes to avoid experimental bias. To track age-related changes in TCR beta repertoire diversity, the study relied on deep sequencing normalized with unique cDNA molecular identifiers. Four age groups were formed from the donors: young (average 16 years), middle-aged (approximately 40), aged (about 62) and long-lived (approximately 80). Two additional independent replicas of 1 million unique cDNA reads from the same blood draw were analyzed for two donors (one aged 18 to 29 and one aged 80 or older). The study at large found these results: Because the CMV infection status of the donors was unknown, age-related changes in expanded clonotypes may potentially have been confounded. Since profiling was done on bulk unsorted PBMCs, naive and antigen-experienced compartments could not be conclusively compared. As age increased, observed TCR beta diversity per million T cells dropped in a roughly linear way, and a significant reduction was already evident by age approximately 40. There was a strong correlation between observed TCR beta diversity and the percentage of naive T cells measured by flow cytometry. Estimates of total diversity based on one million sequenced T cells were regarded as lower bounds and as underestimates. The long-lived group showed more naive CD4+ T cells, fewer expanded clones and increased TCR diversity than the aged group, suggesting age selection.

Donors were approximately 42 systemically healthy Caucasian individuals from Russia aged roughly 6 to 90 years. Each donor gave 8 to 10 milliliters of peripheral blood, collected into EDTA-treated Vacutainer tubes. Ficoll-Paque density-gradient centrifugation was used to isolate PBMCs, with at least 7 million per sample. Trizol reagent was used to extract total RNA from the PBMCs, yielding at least 6 micrograms per sample. For every donor, an aliquot of PBMCs went through flow cytometry to measure the percentages of naive CD45RAhigh/CD27high T cells. A note on this clonotype: Its antigen remains unidentified. Per-nucleotide qualities are absent, and no much larger clonotype sits a single base away.

Receptors were amplified or captured by 5' RACE. TCRdb lists the instrument as Illumina HiSeq 2500. A second PCR of about 6 to 12 cycles was run with a J-beta primer mix and a sample-barcoded 5' primer. Each TCR beta cDNA molecule received a unique molecular identifier from a template-switch 5' adaptor carrying 12 random nucleotides. At least 3 million CDR3-containing paired-end reads were obtained from each sample. The Mint cDNA synthesis kit, primed by a TRBC-specific oligonucleotide, was used to synthesize first-strand cDNA from all RNA. After uracil-DNA glycosylase treatment, a first 18-cycle PCR used universal primers M1SS and BC2_uni_R on all cDNA. The study's own analysis went as follows. Each sample was normalized by randomly selecting 1 million high-quality reads, each carrying a distinct molecular identifier. Reads with shared molecular identifiers were discarded instead of being binned into consensus sequences. MiTCR, run with a Q25 quality threshold and the strictest error-elimination algorithm, handled CDR3 identification, clonotype clustering and error correction. Lower-bound total TCR beta diversity was estimated with a nonparametric unseen species model using Euler transformation. TCRdb redid the processing of the public reads, applying fastp at Q25 and MiXCR, and retained in-frame beta chains. A single entry per CDR3 protein holds the most common genes and DNA from its merged rows. The V and J calls were not made by the authors but by TCRdb's processing. The sample data list fewer than 900,000 distinct CDR3 sequences, and roughly 47% of these were observed just once. Under 25% of the sample is in the top ten clones.

V loses 0 bases of germline sequence and J loses 7 bases, and the interval between the two ends is 8 bases. The germline V gene encodes CDR1 SGHRS and CDR2 YFSETQ. The CDR3 holds 14 amino acids from the cysteine to the phenylalanine. Left in the record is the CDR3 DNA by itself, 42 bases read in frame from the first base. The chain is assembled from TRBV5-1 and TRBJ1-6, with no D gene named confidently. Sequencing was done on a sample of blood. This TCR was recovered from a woman aged 55-70 years in good health. CDR3 reads: CASSLAGENSPLHF. Here is the DNA: TGCGCCAGCAGCTTGGCAGGAGAGAATTCACCCCTCCACTTT.